This T cell receptor beta chain was captured by sequencing in a study of cytomegalovirus exposure and HLA in healthy donors. Study-wide background: There were some 410 genotyped donors. Of these, about 80% fell in the genetic ancestry cluster associated with self-reported Caucasian donors.

Worth noting for this clone: Its matching antigen is unknown.

The primer mix had 60 Vbeta and 13 Jbeta primers. Per the original methods: As a later analysis found, there were roughly 80 million unique TCR beta chains, of which some 9.9 million were shared. Libraries were prepared by immunoSEQ multiplex PCR; TCRdb keeps only in-frame clonotypes and omits some of them. The V and J calls and the clone size are those of that table, but D and trimming were determined from the DNA. The sample records 180,000 or so clones, around four fifths being singletons. The CDR3 sequence is 15 residues long. Trimming removed 6 bases from V and 0 bases from J; junction bases left unmatched: 2. CDR1 is MNHNY and CDR2 is SVGAGI in the germline V gene (reference sequence). Study-wide results and limits: Sequencing likely generated an artifact that appeared as a cluster of highly shared sequence variants.

This rearrangement joins TRBV6-6 to TRBJ2-2; the match to TRBD1 covers 9 bases. Sample: PBMCs. This sequence was found in a female donor in good health and CMV-seronegative. CDR3 DNA sequence: TGTGCCAGCAGCGGGACAGGGACGAACACCGGGGAGCTGTTTTTT. The encoded protein is CASSGTGTNTGELFF.